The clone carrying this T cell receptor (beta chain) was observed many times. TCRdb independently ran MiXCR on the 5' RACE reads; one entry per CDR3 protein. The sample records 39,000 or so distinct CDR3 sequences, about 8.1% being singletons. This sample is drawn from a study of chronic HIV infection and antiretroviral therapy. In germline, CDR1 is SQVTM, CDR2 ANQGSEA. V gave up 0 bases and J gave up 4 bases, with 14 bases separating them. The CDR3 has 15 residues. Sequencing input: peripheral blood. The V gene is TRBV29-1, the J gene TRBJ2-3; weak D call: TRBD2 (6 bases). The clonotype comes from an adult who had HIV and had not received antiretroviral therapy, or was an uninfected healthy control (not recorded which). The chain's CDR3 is CSVEEEGRAADTQYF. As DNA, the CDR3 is TGCAGCGTTGAAGAGGAGGGTCGAGCTGCAGATACGCAGTATTTT.